A single sample is the source of the 24 T cell receptor beta chains below, sequenced in a study of blood T cells in healthy people across ages. PCR was performed a second time for roughly 7 to 11 cycles using a sample-barcoded 5' primer and a J-beta primer mix. TCRdb itself ran the 5' RACE reads through MiXCR, one entry per CDR3 protein. The table has roughly 800,000 distinct CDR3 sequences, roughly 25% seen once. This same sample was also part of a study on T cells of mothers and their children.

Sequenced sample: blood. Receptors were obtained from a boy younger than 18 in good health.

This clonotype occurred once. The V gene is TRBV6-6, the J gene TRBJ2-1; TRBD1 aligns across 7 bases. The end of the DNA is better explained by TRBJ2-5, so the J call may be wrong. The CDR3 loop spans 12 amino acids. CDR1 MNHNY and CDR2 SVGAGI come from the germline V gene (reference sequence). CDR3 loop: CAGSTGLGTQYF. CDR3 nucleotides: TGTGCCGGATCGACAGGGCTTGGGACCCAGTACTTC.

V is TRBV20-1 and J is TRBJ1-1, with unresolved D. CDR1 is DFQATT, CDR2 SNEGSKA, per germline (reference sequence). This CDR3 comprises 18 residues. The V end lost 1 base, the J end lost 4 bases, and 25 bases lay between the germline ends. The CDR3 sequence is CSARVGGQVFFSGTEAFF. Written as DNA, the CDR3 is TGCAGTGCTAGAGTAGGTGGGCAGGTATTCTTTTCGGGCACTGAAGCTTTCTTT.

This chain joins TRBV20-1 and TRBJ2-5, with D tentatively TRBD2 (7 bases). Germline V lookup: CDR1 DFQATT, CDR2 SNEGSKA (reference sequence). The CDR3 is 14 residues long. V was cut by 6 bases and J by 7 bases, with 21 bases left in between. The chain's CDR3 is CSADFGGAPGTQYF. CDR3 nucleotides: TGCAGTGCCGACTTTGGGGGGGCCCCGGGGACCCAGTACTTC.

The chain is built from TRBV20-1 and TRBJ2-7, with unresolved D. The germline CDR1 and CDR2 sequences are DFQATT and SNEGSKA (reference sequence). With 5 bases removed from V and 2 bases from J, the gap between germline ends came to 13 bases. The CDR3 is 13 residues long. The CDR3 loop is CSAHTSQTYEQYF. CDR3 in DNA: TGCAGTGCTCATACCTCACAAACCTACGAGCAGTACTTC.

The rearrangement uses TRBV7-9 and TRBJ2-3; either TRBD1 or TRBD2 may supply D (5 bases each). Germline assignment: CDR1 SEHNR and CDR2 FQNEAQ (reference sequence). Trimming pared 5 bases from V and 3 bases from J, leaving 18 bases between. The CDR3 totals 16 residues. In nucleotides, the CDR3 is TGTGCCAGCAGCCCCCCGGATGTGGGGGATACAGATACGCAGTATTTT. Protein sequence: CASSPPDVGDTDTQYF.

The sample holds a few counts of this clonotype. Written as DNA, the CDR3 is TGTGCCAGCAGCTCTGACCGGGACAGGGGGCTCCAAGCTTTCTTT. Translation gives CASSSDRDRGLQAFF. The chain uses TRBV7-8 and TRBJ1-1, with 12 bases fitting TRBD1. The CDR3 loop spans 15 amino acids. The germline V gene has CDR1 SGHVS and CDR2 FQNEAQ. Germline trimming cut 4 bases from V and 9 bases from J; bases unmatched to any gene: 9.

This chain uses TRBV12-3 or TRBV12-4 with TRBJ2-5; D uncertain. The DNA end lines up better with TRBJ2-1; the J call may be wrong. The length of the CDR3 is 12 residues. DNA for the CDR3: TGTGCCAGCAGCAAATCCGGATGGAGACAGTTCTTC. It specifies CASSKSGWRQFF.

This sequence joins TRBV20-1 and TRBJ2-3, with TRBD2 identical over 10 bases. This CDR3 has 15 amino acids. CDR1 is DFQATT and CDR2 is SNEGSKA in the germline V gene (reference sequence). The ends lost 3 bases at V and 1 base at J; junction bases unmatched: 4. The CDR3 DNA is TGCAGTGCTAGGTCCGGGACTAGCGGCACAGATACGCAGTATTTT. Encoded protein: CSARSGTSGTDTQYF.

The V gene is TRBV12-3 or TRBV12-4, the J gene TRBJ1-1; D is uncertain. The germline V and J ends were trimmed by 6 bases and 4 bases, with 18 bases remaining between them. This CDR3 has 15 residues. This chain's CDR3 is CASRLGPGDTTEAFF. CDR3 sequence (DNA): TGTGCCAGCAGACTTGGCCCGGGAGACACCACTGAAGCTTTCTTT.

This clonotype has a handful of counts. V gene TRBV5-1 combines with J gene TRBJ2-5; maybe TRBD2 (5 bases). The V and J ends lost 0 bases and 5 bases respectively, with 11 bases between them. The CDR3 sequence is 14 residues long. The germline V gene has CDR1 SGHRS and CDR2 YFSETQ. The DNA of the CDR3 is TGCGCCAGCAGCTTGGCGGGATCGGCTGAGACCCAGTACTTC. Its protein product is CASSLAGSAETQYF. Drawing the rest from reference TRBV5-1 and TRBJ2-5, the complete variable domain is KAGVTQTPRYLIKTRGQQVTLSCSPISGHRSVSWYQQTPGQGLQFLFEYFSETQRNKGNFPGRFSGRQFSNSRSEMNVSTLELGDSALYLCASSLAGSAETQYFGPGTRLLVL.

The V gene is TRBV7-2, the J gene TRBJ2-1; the match to TRBD2 covers 7 bases. The CDR3 covers 17 residues. V was pared by 4 bases and J by 5 bases, with 14 bases of the junction left unmatched. Germline V gene lookup returns CDR1 SGHTA and CDR2 FQGNSA. As DNA, the CDR3 is TGTGCCAGCAGCTCATTAGCGGGCCTCTTTCCCAACAATGAGCAGTTCTTC. Translating it yields CASSSLAGLFPNNEQFF.

This clonotype has only one observation. The chain uses TRBV15 and TRBJ2-7; D is ambiguous. V was clipped by 1 base and J by 4 bases, with 8 bases between them. The CDR3 consists of 13 residues. Per the germline V gene, CDR1 is LNHNV and CDR2 is YYDKDF (reference sequence). CDR3 in amino acids: CATSRVRGYEQYF. The CDR3 DNA reads as TGTGCCACCAGCAGAGTACGCGGTTACGAGCAGTACTTC.

The V gene is TRBV7-3, the J gene TRBJ2-5; D remains unclear. The V gene lost 4 bases and the J gene lost 1 base, with 7 bases spanning the gap. The CDR3 spans 13 residues. The germline V gene has CDR1 SGHTA and CDR2 FQGTGA. The CDR3 DNA reads TGTGCCAGCAGCTCAGAACTCCAAGAGACCCAGTACTTC. This codes for CASSSELQETQYF.

This clonotype was seen a handful of times. V gene TRBV12-3 or TRBV12-4 combines with J gene TRBJ1-5, with 8 bases matching TRBD1. J lost 11 bases, V lost 5 bases, and 8 bases had no gene match. The CDR3 has 13 residues. CDR3 sequence: CASSVDRGGAQHF. In nucleotides, the CDR3 is TGTGCCAGCAGTGTAGACAGGGGTGGGGCCCAGCATTTT.

A few counts support this clonotype. The J gene is TRBJ2-1, the V gene TRBV15; D uncertain. V dropped 8 bases and J dropped 7 bases, with 9 bases sitting between them. CDR3 length: 11 residues. Germline V gene data show CDR1 as LNHNV and CDR2 as YYDKDF (reference sequence). In DNA form, the CDR3 reads TGTGCCACCGGCCGAGAGAATGAGCAGTTCTTC. This codes for CATGRENEQFF.

This clonotype was counted between two and nine times. The chain combines TRBV5-1 with TRBJ2-7; tentatively, D is TRBD2 (6 bases). V was trimmed by 0 bases and J by 5 bases, leaving 12 bases between them. Germline CDR1 is SGHRS and CDR2 is YFSETQ. The CDR3 is made up of 14 amino acids. The CDR3 DNA is TGCGCCAGCAGCTTGGAAGGATGGGAGGACGAGCAGTACTTC. It translates to CASSLEGWEDEQYF. Drawing the rest from reference TRBV5-1 and TRBJ2-7, the complete variable domain is KAGVTQTPRYLIKTRGQQVTLSCSPISGHRSVSWYQQTPGQGLQFLFEYFSETQRNKGNFPGRFSGRQFSNSRSEMNVSTLELGDSALYLCASSLEGWEDEQYFGPGTRLTVT.

CDR3 DNA sequence: TGCAGTGCTTCCGGGACAGTTAATTCACCCCTCCACTTT. Translating gives CSASGTVNSPLHF. This chain uses TRBV20-1 with TRBJ1-6, with 7 bases fitting TRBD1. Germline V gene sequence: CDR1 DFQATT, CDR2 SNEGSKA (reference sequence). Unmatched junction bases numbered 4, after V lost 5 bases and J lost 6 bases. The CDR3 has 13 amino acids.

J is TRBJ2-3 and V is TRBV2; D is perhaps TRBD1 (6 bases). CDR3 length: 14 amino acids. The V end was cut by 11 bases, the J end by 2 bases, with 17 bases between. In germline, CDR1 is SNHLY, CDR2 FYNNEI. CDR3 DNA sequence: TGTGCCCCTGACGTGGGGGCCGACACAGATACGCAGTATTTT. This codes for CAPDVGADTDTQYF.

This clonotype showed up many times. CDR3 region: CASSPGGIQETQYF. The CDR3 DNA is TGCGCCAGCAGTCCAGGGGGAATACAAGAGACCCAGTACTTC. This chain joins TRBV5-1 and TRBJ2-5, with TRBD1 identical over 7 bases. CDR1 and CDR2 from the germline V gene are SGHRS and YFSETQ. This CDR3 has 14 residues. After removal of 5 bases from V and 2 bases from J, the junction contained 6 bases not matched to a gene.

This clonotype was counted only a few times. The gene calls are TRBV28 and TRBJ2-7, with TRBD1 matching 7 bases. This CDR3 has 15 amino acids. Germline V gives CDR1 MDHEN, CDR2 SYDVKM. V gave up 6 bases and J gave up 6 bases; unmatched junction bases: 14. Here the CDR3 DNA reads TGTGCCAGCAGGCCGCCCACAGGGGTCGGGGCCGAGCAGTACTTC. It encodes CASRPPTGVGAEQYF. Full variable domain (remainder filled in from reference TRBV28 and TRBJ2-7): DVKVTQSSRYLVKRTGEKVFLECVQDMDHENMFWYRQDPGLGLRLIYFSYDVKMKEKGDIPEGYSVSREKKERFSLILESASTNQTSMYLCASRPPTGVGAEQYFGPGTRLTVT.

This clonotype was picked up a small number of times. This chain uses TRBV29-1 with TRBJ2-3; perhaps TRBD2 as D (6 bases). Germline CDR1 is SQVTM and CDR2 is ANQGSEA. V was clipped by 7 bases and J by 2 bases, with 16 bases between them. The CDR3 consists of 14 residues. The CDR3 bases are TGCAGCGCCCGACAAACGGGAGACACAGATACGCAGTATTTT. Its translation is CSARQTGDTDTQYF.

This sequence joins TRBV5-1 and TRBJ2-5; TRBD2 matches at 9 bases. CDR1 is SGHRS and CDR2 is YFSETQ in the germline V gene. CDR3 length equals 19 residues. Trimming at V came to 6 bases and at J to 4 bases, leaving 22 bases not matched to a gene. This chain's CDR3 is CASTVGLAGPQIVAETQYF. The CDR3, as DNA: TGCGCCAGCACGGTTGGGCTAGCGGGGCCTCAGATCGTTGCAGAGACCCAGTACTTC.

Only one count was recorded for this clonotype. The gene calls are TRBV3-1 and TRBJ2-7; D gene uncertain. The CDR3 runs to 15 residues. V was trimmed by 2 bases and J by 0 bases, leaving 11 bases between them. Germline V gene lookup returns CDR1 LGHDT and CDR2 YNNKEL (reference sequence). The CDR3 sequence: CASSQYPGSSYEQYF. The CDR3, as DNA: TGTGCCAGCAGCCAATATCCGGGTAGCTCCTACGAGCAGTACTTC.

V usage is TRBV7-2 and J usage is TRBJ2-5, with 10 bases aligning to TRBD2. The CDR3 loop spans 16 amino acids. V gave up 4 bases and J gave up 3 bases; unmatched junction bases: 8. Germline assignment: CDR1 SGHTA and CDR2 FQGNSA. The CDR3 here is CASSSKREGLKETQYF. CDR3 coding DNA: TGTGCCAGCAGCTCAAAGCGGGAGGGATTGAAAGAGACCCAGTACTTC.